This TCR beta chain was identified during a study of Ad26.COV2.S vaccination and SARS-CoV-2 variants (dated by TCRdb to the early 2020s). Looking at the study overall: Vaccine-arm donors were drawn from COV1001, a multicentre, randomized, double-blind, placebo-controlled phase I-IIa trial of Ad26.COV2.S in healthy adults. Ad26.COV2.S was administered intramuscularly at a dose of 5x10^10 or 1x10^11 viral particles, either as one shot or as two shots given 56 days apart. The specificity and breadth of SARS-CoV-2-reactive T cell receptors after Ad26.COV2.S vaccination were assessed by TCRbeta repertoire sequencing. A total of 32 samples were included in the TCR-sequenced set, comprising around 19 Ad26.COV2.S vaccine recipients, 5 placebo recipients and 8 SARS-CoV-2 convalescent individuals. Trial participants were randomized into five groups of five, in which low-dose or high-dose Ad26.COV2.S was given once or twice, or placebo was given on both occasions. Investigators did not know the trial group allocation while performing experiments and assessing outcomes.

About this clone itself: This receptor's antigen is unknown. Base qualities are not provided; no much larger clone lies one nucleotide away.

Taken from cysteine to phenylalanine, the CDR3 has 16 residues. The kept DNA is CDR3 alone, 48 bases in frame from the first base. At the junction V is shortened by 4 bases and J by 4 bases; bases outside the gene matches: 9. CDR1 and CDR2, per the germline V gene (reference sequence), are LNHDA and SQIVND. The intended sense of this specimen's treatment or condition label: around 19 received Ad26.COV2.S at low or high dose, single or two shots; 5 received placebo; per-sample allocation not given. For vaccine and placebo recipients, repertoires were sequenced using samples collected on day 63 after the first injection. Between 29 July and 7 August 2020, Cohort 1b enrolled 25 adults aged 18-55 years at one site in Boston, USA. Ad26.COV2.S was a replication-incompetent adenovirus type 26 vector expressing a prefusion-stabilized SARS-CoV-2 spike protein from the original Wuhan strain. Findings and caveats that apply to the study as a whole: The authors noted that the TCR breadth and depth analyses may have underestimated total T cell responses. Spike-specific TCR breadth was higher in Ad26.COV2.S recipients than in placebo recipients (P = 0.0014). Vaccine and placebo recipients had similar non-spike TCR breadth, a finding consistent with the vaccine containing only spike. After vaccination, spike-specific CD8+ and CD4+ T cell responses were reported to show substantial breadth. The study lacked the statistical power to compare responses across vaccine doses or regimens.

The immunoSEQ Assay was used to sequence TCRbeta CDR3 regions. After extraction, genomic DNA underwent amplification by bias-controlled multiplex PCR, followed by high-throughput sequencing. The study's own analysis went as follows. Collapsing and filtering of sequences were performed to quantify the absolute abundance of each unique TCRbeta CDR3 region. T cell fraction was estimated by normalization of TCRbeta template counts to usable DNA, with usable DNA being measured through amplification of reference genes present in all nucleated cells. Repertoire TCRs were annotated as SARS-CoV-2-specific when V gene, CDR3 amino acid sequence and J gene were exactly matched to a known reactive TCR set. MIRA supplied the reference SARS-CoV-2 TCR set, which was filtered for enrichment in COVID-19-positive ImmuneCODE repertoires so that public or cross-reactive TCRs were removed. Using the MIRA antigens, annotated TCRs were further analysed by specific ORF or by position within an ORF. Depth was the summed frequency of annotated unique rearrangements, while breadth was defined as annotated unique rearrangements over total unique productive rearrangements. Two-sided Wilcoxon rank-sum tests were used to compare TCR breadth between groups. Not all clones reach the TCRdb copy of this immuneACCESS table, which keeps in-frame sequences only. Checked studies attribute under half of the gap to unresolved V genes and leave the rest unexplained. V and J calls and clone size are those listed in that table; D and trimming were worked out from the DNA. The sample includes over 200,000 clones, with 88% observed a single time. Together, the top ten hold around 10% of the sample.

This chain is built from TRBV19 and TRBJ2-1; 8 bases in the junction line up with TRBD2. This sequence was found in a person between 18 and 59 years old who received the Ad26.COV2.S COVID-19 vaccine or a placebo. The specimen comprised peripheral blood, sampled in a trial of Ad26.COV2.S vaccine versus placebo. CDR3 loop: CASSSVAGNRYNEQFF. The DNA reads TGTGCCAGTAGTAGTGTAGCGGGAAATCGGTACAATGAGCAGTTCTTC.